The 13 T cell receptor beta chains given below trace back to one sample, sequenced in a study of T cell responses to AZD1222 COVID-19 vaccine (dated by TCRdb to the early 2020s). Libraries were constructed by the immunoSEQ multiplex PCR assay. TCRdb carries this immuneACCESS record with in-frame sequences only. Its versions omit some clonotypes, under half of them owing to an unresolved V gene in the studies checked, with the rest unexplained. This sample gives just over 95,000 clones in total; less than 90% of them show up just once. The top ten hold less than 4% of the sample. The time point label corresponds to: baseline before first vaccination. Sequences were derived from peripheral blood, sampled on day 0 of AZD1222 vaccination. The receptors derive from an adult in good health.

The chain uses TRBV7-2 and TRBJ1-2; a possible D gene is TRBD1 (5 bases). The CDR3 runs 14 residues. V lost 5 bases, J lost 2 bases, and 12 bases lay in between. CDR1 is SGHTA and CDR2 is FQGNSA in the germline V gene. The CDR3 bases are TGTGCCAGCAGCCCTAGGACATTAAACTATGGCTACACCTTC. This translates into CASSPRTLNYGYTF.

The chain combines TRBV28 with TRBJ1-2; D remains unclear. Trimming pared 3 bases from V and 3 bases from J, leaving 11 bases between. CDR1 and CDR2 from the germline V gene are MDHEN and SYDVKM. CDR3 length: 14 amino acids. The CDR3 nucleotides are TGTGCCAGCAGTTTCACGGGGTCCTACTATGGCTACACCTTC. It is translated as CASSFTGSYYGYTF.

This chain uses TRBV6-4 with TRBJ2-2; tentative D call: TRBD1 (5 bases). Trimming left V 8 bases short and J 1 base short, with 11 bases between. The CDR3 loop spans 14 amino acids. CDR1 is MRHNA and CDR2 is SNTAGT in the germline V gene. The CDR3 reads CASQVTGNTGELFF. The CDR3 DNA reads TGTGCCAGCCAAGTTACAGGGAACACCGGGGAGCTGTTTTTT.

The rearrangement joins TRBV19 to TRBJ2-1; 7 bases fit TRBD1. Germline-derived CDR1 and CDR2 are LNHDA and SQIVND (reference sequence). This CDR3 spans 17 amino acids. V shed 6 bases, J shed 5 bases, and the junction held 16 bases outside the gene matches. In DNA form, the CDR3 reads TGTGCCAGTAGGATACGGACAGGAATTAACTCAAACAATGAGCAGTTCTTC. Its protein product is CASRIRTGINSNNEQFF.

The chain carries TRBV5-1 and TRBJ1-4; no firm D call. Germline lookup yields CDR1 SGHRS and CDR2 YFSETQ. This CDR3 has 14 amino acids. Trimming removed 4 bases from V and 5 bases from J, with 12 bases in between. The CDR3 DNA is TGCGCCAGCAGCACGGGCCTAGGGAATGAAAAACTGTTTTTT. Protein: CASSTGLGNEKLFF.

The chain couples TRBV21-1 to TRBJ2-3; the D call in the table, TRBD1, was not verified against the DNA. TRBV21-1 is flagged as a pseudogene. CDR3 length: 15 amino acids. CDR3: CASHPGQRCTDTQYF. CDR3 in DNA: TGTGCCAGTCACCCGGGACAGAGATGCACAGATACGCAGTATTTT.

V is TRBV4-1 and J is TRBJ2-2, with a tentative D call TRBD2 (5 bases). The CDR3 is 18 amino acids. Deletions cut 0 bases from V and 5 bases from J, with 19 bases between. Germline V gene sequence: CDR1 MGHRA, CDR2 YSYEKL. As DNA, the CDR3 is TGCGCCAGCAGCCAAGACAGCGGTCTCCGTAGTAGAACCGGGGAGCTGTTTTTT. It is translated as CASSQDSGLRSRTGELFF.

In DNA, the CDR3 is TGTGCCAGCAGTTTGGCGGGTTCCCGACCCGAGCAGTACTTC. Protein sequence: CASSLAGSRPEQYF. V is TRBV27 and J is TRBJ2-7; weak D call: TRBD2 (5 bases). V was clipped by 3 bases and J by 6 bases, with 15 bases between them. The CDR3 runs 14 residues. Looked up from germline, CDR1 is MNHEY and CDR2 is SMNVEV (reference sequence).

This rearrangement joins TRBV7-3 to TRBJ2-5; maybe TRBD2 (6 bases). CDR3 length: 14 residues. The V end was cut by 6 bases, the J end by 3 bases, with 14 bases between. Germline lookup yields CDR1 SGHTA and CDR2 FQGTGA. Here the CDR3 reads CASRARRGEETQYF. The CDR3 bases are TGTGCCAGCAGGGCGCGGCGGGGAGAAGAGACCCAGTACTTC.

The rearrangement links TRBV15 to TRBJ2-1; D might be TRBD2 (5 bases). Germline V gene lookup returns CDR1 LNHNV and CDR2 YYDKDF (reference sequence). This CDR3 comprises 15 residues. V was cut by 4 bases and J by 0 bases, with 10 bases left in between. DNA of the CDR3: TGTGCCACCAGCACCCTTCGGGGCTCCTACAATGAGCAGTTCTTC. This encodes CATSTLRGSYNEQFF.

This chain uses TRBV7-9 with TRBJ2-6, with 7 bases matching TRBD1. The germline V gene has CDR1 SEHNR and CDR2 FQNEAQ (reference sequence). CDR3 size: 12 residues. The V segment lost 3 bases and the J segment 13 bases; nucleotides outside the gene matches: 3. This CDR3 reads CASSLDRPVLTF. DNA of the CDR3: TGTGCCAGCAGCTTGGACAGGCCGGTCCTGACTTTC. Looking up the rest from reference TRBV7-9 and TRBJ2-6 gives the full variable domain: DTGVSQNPRHKITKRGQNVTFRCDPISEHNRLYWYRQTLGQGPEFLTYFQNEAQLEKSRLLSDRFSAERPKGSFSTLEIQRTEQGDSAMYLCASSLDRPVLTFGAGSRLTVL.

J is TRBJ1-3 and V is TRBV7-2; TRBD1 matches 7 bases. The CDR3 extends over 16 amino acids. CDR1 and CDR2 (germline): SGHTA, FQGNSA. The J segment lost 3 bases and the V segment lost 4 bases, leaving 9 bases of the junction unmatched. The CDR3 loop is CASSSTQGFFGNTIYF. Here the CDR3 DNA reads TGTGCCAGCAGCTCGACACAGGGGTTCTTTGGAAACACCATATATTTT.

The rearrangement uses TRBV19 and TRBJ1-5; D not resolved. The CDR3 is made up of 14 amino acids. CDR1 and CDR2 (germline): LNHDA, SQIVND (reference sequence). The V and J ends lost 0 bases and 9 bases respectively, with 12 bases between them. The CDR3 DNA sequence: TGTGCCAGTAGTATAGACTTATCGACCGCGCCCCAGCATTTT. Translating gives CASSIDLSTAPQHF.